These 15 T cell receptor beta chains were all obtained from the same sample, sequenced in a study of cytomegalovirus exposure and HLA in healthy donors. In the PCR, 60 Vbeta and 13 Jbeta primers were used. Libraries were prepared by immunoSEQ multiplex PCR; TCRdb keeps only in-frame clonotypes and omits some of them. The sample yields nearly 95,000 clones, around 8% seen once. The specimen sequenced was PBMCs. The receptors here all came from a man aged 45-65 years in good health and CMV-seronegative.

This clone occurred a few times. The chain uses TRBV19 and TRBJ2-1, with unresolved D. V was cut by 2 bases and J by 8 bases, with 4 bases left in between. Germline CDR1 is LNHDA and CDR2 is SQIVND (reference sequence). This CDR3 comprises 11 residues. CDR3 DNA: TGTGCCAGTAGTATACTTCATGAGCAGTTCTTC. Translating it yields CASSILHEQFF.

The chain combines TRBV25-1 with TRBJ2-3; TRBD2 is a possible D gene (6 bases). The CDR3 loop spans 13 amino acids. V lost 5 bases to trimming and J lost 5 bases, with 11 bases between them. The germline CDR1 and CDR2 sequences are MGHDK and SYGVNS. The CDR3 loop is CASSRGAQDTQYF. CDR3 nucleotide sequence: TGTGCCAGCAGTCGCGGGGCCCAAGATACGCAGTATTTT.

This clone was detected a few times. The CDR3, as DNA: TGTGCCAGCAGCCCAGGAAGCTCTGGGGCCAACGTCCTGACTTTC. Protein sequence: CASSPGSSGANVLTF. The chain joins TRBV11-2 to TRBJ2-6; D ambiguous. This CDR3 has 15 amino acids. The germline V gene encodes CDR1 SGHAT and CDR2 FQNNGV. Between the trimmed V and J ends, which lost 5 bases and 0 bases, there was a span of 8 bases.

This clone has more than one count but fewer than ten. The DNA of the CDR3 is TGTGCCAGCAGCCCGGGACTAGCTTCCTTACCGGGTGAGCAGTTCTTC. Its translation is CASSPGLASLPGEQFF. V usage is TRBV7-3 and J usage is TRBJ2-1, with 9 bases lining up with TRBD2. V trimming: 5 bases; J trimming: 9 bases; junction bases outside the gene matches: 14. The CDR3 contains 16 residues. In germline, CDR1 is SGHTA, CDR2 FQGTGA.

As DNA, the CDR3 is TGTGCCATCAGGACAGGAGACCATGGCTACACCTTC. This encodes CAIRTGDHGYTF. The J gene is TRBJ1-2, the V gene TRBV10-3; possible D gene TRBD1, 6 bases. This CDR3 is built from 12 residues. V lost 6 bases, J lost 6 bases, and 11 bases lay in between. CDR1 is ENHRY, CDR2 SYGVKD, per germline.

The rearrangement joins TRBV6-4 to TRBJ2-3; the match to TRBD2 covers 9 bases. The CDR3 is 15 residues long. CDR1 and CDR2 from the germline V gene are MRHNA and SNTAGT. V was pared by 6 bases and J by 3 bases, with 7 bases of the junction left unmatched. CDR3 amino acids: CASSLSGRKTDTQYF. The CDR3 DNA sequence: TGTGCCAGCAGCCTTAGCGGGAGAAAGACAGATACGCAGTATTTT.

This rearrangement joins TRBV7-6 to TRBJ1-1, with D perhaps TRBD1 (5 bases). The germline V and J ends were trimmed by 2 bases and 0 bases, with 10 bases remaining between them. Germline values: CDR1 SGHVS, CDR2 FNYEAQ. The CDR3 spans 15 residues. CDR3 loop: CASSLFSGMNTEAFF. In DNA, the CDR3 is TGTGCCAGCAGCTTATTTTCAGGGATGAACACTGAAGCTTTCTTT.

V is TRBV6-5 and J is TRBJ2-7, with 9 bases matching TRBD1. V was clipped by 0 bases and J by 3 bases; unmatched bases: 0. The CDR3 extends over 14 amino acids. The V gene's germline CDR1 is MNHEY and CDR2 SVGAGI. The CDR3 coding sequence is TGTGCCAGCAGTTACTCGGACAGGGGCTACGAGCAGTACTTC. Translating it yields CASSYSDRGYEQYF.

V is TRBV6-6 and J is TRBJ1-2; 8 bases fit TRBD1. Germline-derived CDR1 and CDR2 are MNHNY and SVGAGI (reference sequence). With V trimmed by 2 bases and J by 6 bases, 8 bases remained unmatched. This CDR3 has 15 residues. This CDR3 is CASSYDGQGGDGYTF. CDR3 nucleotide sequence: TGTGCCAGCAGTTACGATGGACAGGGAGGGGATGGCTACACCTTC.

This clone occurred a few times. This sequence joins TRBV7-9 and TRBJ1-2; D not resolved. V shed 2 bases and J shed 1 base, with 11 bases lying between them. Germline V gene lookup returns CDR1 SEHNR and CDR2 FQNEAQ (reference sequence). The CDR3 runs 15 residues. The CDR3 sequence is CASSLSRRNNYGYTF. Written as DNA, the CDR3 is TGTGCCAGCAGCTTATCCCGGAGGAATAACTATGGCTACACCTTC. Supplemented by reference TRBV7-9 and TRBJ1-2, the full variable domain reads DTGVSQNPRHKITKRGQNVTFRCDPISEHNRLYWYRQTLGQGPEFLTYFQNEAQLEKSRLLSDRFSAERPKGSFSTLEIQRTEQGDSAMYLCASSLSRRNNYGYTFGSGTRLTVV.

This clone occurred a few times. The chain joins TRBV5-5 to TRBJ1-1, with TRBD1 matching 10 bases. Germline V gene sequence: CDR1 SGHKS, CDR2 YYEKEE (reference sequence). The ends lost 4 bases at V and 0 bases at J; junction bases unmatched: 6. This CDR3 has 16 residues. The CDR3 loop reads CASSDGTGAMNTEAFF. For the CDR3, the DNA is TGTGCCAGCAGCGATGGGACAGGGGCCATGAACACTGAAGCTTTCTTT.

The rearrangement uses TRBV5-4 and TRBJ2-7; 9 nucleotides line up with TRBD2. Per the germline V gene, CDR1 is SGHNT and CDR2 is YYREEE (reference sequence). The V segment lost 4 bases and the J segment 5 bases; nucleotides outside the gene matches: 16. This CDR3 comprises 17 residues. CDR3 region: CASSPGGSGRIADEQYF. The CDR3 DNA reads as TGTGCCAGCAGCCCTGGTGGTAGCGGGAGAATCGCGGACGAGCAGTACTTC.

This clone showed up just a few times. The chain employs TRBV11-2 and TRBJ2-3; no reliable D call. Deletions cut 3 bases from V and 5 bases from J, with 6 bases between. Germline lookup yields CDR1 SGHAT and CDR2 FQNNGV. This CDR3 is 12 amino acids long. The CDR3, as DNA: TGTGCCAGCAGCTTGCTCAGAGATACGCAGTATTTT. Translation: CASSLLRDTQYF.

This clone was counted a few times. This chain links TRBV27 with TRBJ2-1; 7 bases are shared with TRBD1. Germline assignment: CDR1 MNHEY and CDR2 SMNVEV (reference sequence). This CDR3 is 12 amino acids long. V dropped 5 bases and J dropped 7; count of bases not matched to a gene: 2. CDR3 bases: TGTGCCAGCAGTCTGACAGGGAATGAGCAGTTCTTC. It is translated as CASSLTGNEQFF.

A few counts support this clone. The gene calls are TRBV5-1 and TRBJ1-4; TRBD1 matches 7 bases. Per germline, CDR1 SGHRS and CDR2 YFSETQ. V trimming: 3 bases; J trimming: 8 bases; junction bases outside the gene matches: 10. There are 15 residues in the CDR3. CDR3 DNA sequence: TGCGCCAGCAGCTGGAACAGGGGAACGGGCGAAAAACTGTTTTTT. This gives the protein CASSWNRGTGEKLFF.